The clone carrying this TCR beta chain was seen only once. The method was immunoSEQ multiplex PCR; TCRdb's version includes in-frame clones alone and lacks a portion of them. The sample holds 40,000 to 50,000 clones, less than 90% seen once. The sample is drawn from a study of control samples from healthy donors and cancer patients. This CDR3 has 15 amino acids. V lost 7 bases and J lost 2; bases outside the gene matches: 10. Germline values: CDR1 SGHTA, CDR2 FQGNSA. V gene TRBV7-2 combines with J gene TRBJ1-2; TRBD1 agrees at 7 bases. This clonotype was sampled from a man aged 55 to 69 in good health. Sequenced material: blood. The CDR3 reads CASTYEGGGNYGYTF. DNA for the CDR3: TGTGCCAGCACCTATGAGGGAGGGGGCAACTATGGCTACACCTTC.